This T cell receptor beta chain was sequenced in a study of T cells after yellow fever vaccination (dated by TCRdb to about 2019). About the investigation overall: Libraries from fractions with low cell numbers were prepared with the SMART-Seq v4 Ultra Low Input RNA kit. Blood was collected at multiple timepoints before and after primary and secondary immunization, and bulk PBMC replicates and cell subsets were isolated. To track T-cell clones before and after primary and booster YFV17D yellow fever vaccination, bulk TCR alpha and beta repertoires were sequenced longitudinally. Two healthy male donors made up the cohort, one aged 18 to 29 years and the other aged 30 to 40 years. General conclusions and limits of the study: After the booster, most clones that had expanded after primary vaccination were detected again (almost 97% of CD4 and around nine tenths of CD8), suggesting broad maintenance of memory. The secondary T-cell response was weaker than the primary response but faster, peaking on day 5 instead of day 15. Computational filtering was needed because FACS-sorted repertoires could contain abundant contaminating clonotypes from the bulk population. The study included only two donors, which limits how far the findings can be generalized. A small share of clonotypes occurred in both CD4 and CD8 compartments, likely arising from convergent recombination.

The treatment or condition label on this specimen signifies: live attenuated yellow fever vaccine strain. PBMCs were isolated from peripheral blood using a standard Ficoll-Paque protocol. CD4 and CD8 T-cell fractions were isolated with Dynabeads CD4 and CD8 positive selection kits. TriZol was used to extract RNA from bulk PBMCs, from CD4 and CD8 fractions, and from dextramer-positive and dextramer-negative fractions. Instrument on record: Illumina NovaSeq 6000. TCR cDNA was synthesized by 5'RACE template switching, through which a universal primer site and unique molecular identifiers were introduced. Priming for cDNA synthesis came from both the TCR alpha and TCR beta constant segments. Library amplification involved two PCR steps, and the second step added sample barcodes and sequencing adapters. Sequencing of the libraries was done on either Illumina HiSeq 2500 (2x100 bp) or NovaSeq (2x150 bp). Under the source paper's analysis protocol: MIGEC handled demultiplexing of reads and collapsing into UMI consensus sequences, while MiXCR performed V(D)J alignment. Using edgeR on replicate PBMC samples, clonotypes were called vaccine-responding if FDR was below 0.01 and the log2 fold change was above 5 up to day 15. Each bulk clonotype was labeled CD4 or CD8 based on which sequenced repertoire, CD4 or CD8, contained the clonotype at higher abundance. Through fastp at Q25 and MiXCR, TCRdb rebuilt clones from the public reads, retaining in-frame beta chains. Entries are consolidated by CDR3 protein sequence, retaining the most common genes and DNA. TCRdb, not the authors, supplied the V and J calls. For this sample the table gives 200,000 to 250,000 distinct CDR3 sequences, of which more than 3% were detected only once. 3.2% of the sample belongs to the ten largest clones.

This clonotype was counted a few times. The antigen this receptor binds is unknown. No clone much larger than this one lies a single base away; base qualities are absent. According to the germline V gene (reference sequence), CDR1 reads SGHKS and CDR2 reads YYEKEE. Relative to germline, V is 9 bases shorter and J is 0 bases shorter, with 12 bases between their ends. From the cysteine through the phenylalanine, the CDR3 covers 14 amino acids. The kept DNA is CDR3 alone, 42 bases in frame from the first base. The TCR originated in a man between 18 and 35 years old who received the YFV17D yellow fever vaccine. The chain was built from TRBV5-5 and TRBJ2-2; a tentative D call is TRBD1 (6 bases match). The material sequenced was CD4+ T cells sorted from PBMCs, taken 10 days after the yellow fever booster vaccination. The CDR3 amino acid sequence is: CATRQASNTGELFF. The DNA sequence is given as TGTGCCACCAGACAGGCCTCGAACACCGGGGAGCTGTTTTTT.